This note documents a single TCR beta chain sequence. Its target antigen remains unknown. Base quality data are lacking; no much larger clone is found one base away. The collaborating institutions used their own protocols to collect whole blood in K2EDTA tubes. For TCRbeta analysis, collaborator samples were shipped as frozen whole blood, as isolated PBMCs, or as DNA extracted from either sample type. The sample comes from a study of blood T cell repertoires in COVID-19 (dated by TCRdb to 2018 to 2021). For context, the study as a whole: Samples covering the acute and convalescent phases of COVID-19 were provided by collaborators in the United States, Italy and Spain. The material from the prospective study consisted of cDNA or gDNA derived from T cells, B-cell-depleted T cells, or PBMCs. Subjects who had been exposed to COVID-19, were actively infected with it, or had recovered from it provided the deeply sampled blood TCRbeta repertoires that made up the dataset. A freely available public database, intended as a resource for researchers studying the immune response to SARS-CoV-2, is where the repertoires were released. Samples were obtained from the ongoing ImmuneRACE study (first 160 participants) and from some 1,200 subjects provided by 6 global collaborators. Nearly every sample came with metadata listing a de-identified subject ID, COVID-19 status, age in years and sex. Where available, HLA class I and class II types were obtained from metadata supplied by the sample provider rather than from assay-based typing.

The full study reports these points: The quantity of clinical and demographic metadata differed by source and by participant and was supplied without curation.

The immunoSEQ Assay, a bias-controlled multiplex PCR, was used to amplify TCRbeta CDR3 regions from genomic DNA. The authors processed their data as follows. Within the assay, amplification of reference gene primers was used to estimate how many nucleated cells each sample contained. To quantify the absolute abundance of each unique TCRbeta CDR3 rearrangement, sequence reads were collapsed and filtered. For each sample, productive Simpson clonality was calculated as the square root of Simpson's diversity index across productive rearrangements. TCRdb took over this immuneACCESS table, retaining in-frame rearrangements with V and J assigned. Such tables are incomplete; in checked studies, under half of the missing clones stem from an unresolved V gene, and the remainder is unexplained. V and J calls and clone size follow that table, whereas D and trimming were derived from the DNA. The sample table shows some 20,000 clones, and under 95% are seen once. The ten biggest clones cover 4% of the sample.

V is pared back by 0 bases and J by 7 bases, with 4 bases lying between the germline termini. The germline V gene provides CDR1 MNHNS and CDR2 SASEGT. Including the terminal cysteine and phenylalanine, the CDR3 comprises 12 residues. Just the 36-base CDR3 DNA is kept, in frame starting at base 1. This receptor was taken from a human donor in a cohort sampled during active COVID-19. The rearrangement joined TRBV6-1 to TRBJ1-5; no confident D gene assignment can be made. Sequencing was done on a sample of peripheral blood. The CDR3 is CASSEAGQPQHF. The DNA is TGTGCCAGCAGTGAAGCGGGCCAGCCCCAGCATTTT.